The clone carrying this TCR beta chain was picked up a small number of times. Its antigen remains unidentified. This specimen belongs to a study of blood T cells in healthy people across ages. Together with a sample-barcoded 5' primer, a J-beta primer mix was included in a second PCR lasting about 7 to 11 cycles. TCRdb reprocessed the 5' RACE reads via MiXCR and lists one record per CDR3 protein. The sample records 1.5 million to 2 million distinct CDR3 sequences, over 25% being singletons. Study outcomes and limitations: Strong correlation existed between TCR beta diversity and naive T cell percentage. TCR beta diversity per million T cells fell roughly linearly with age.

The CDR3 runs to 13 residues. The V and J ends lost 8 bases and 3 bases respectively, with 10 bases between them. The sample was blood. J is TRBJ1-4 and V is TRBV12-3 or TRBV12-4, with D perhaps matching TRBD1 (5 bases). This TCR was recovered from a young woman in good health. Written as DNA, the CDR3 is TGTGCCAGCCGTAAGGGGCCTAATGAAAAACTGTTTTTT. It is translated as CASRKGPNEKLFF.